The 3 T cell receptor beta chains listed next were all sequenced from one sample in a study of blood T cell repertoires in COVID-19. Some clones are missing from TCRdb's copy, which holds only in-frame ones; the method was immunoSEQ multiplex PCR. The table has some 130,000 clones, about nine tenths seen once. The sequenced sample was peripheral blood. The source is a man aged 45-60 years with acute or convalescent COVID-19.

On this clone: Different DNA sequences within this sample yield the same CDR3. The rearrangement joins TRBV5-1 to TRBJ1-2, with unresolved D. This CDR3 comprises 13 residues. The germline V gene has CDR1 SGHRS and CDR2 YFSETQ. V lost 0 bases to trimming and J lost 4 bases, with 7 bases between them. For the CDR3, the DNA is TGCGCCAGCAGCTTGGCCGGGTCCTATGGCTACACCTTC. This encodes CASSLAGSYGYTF.

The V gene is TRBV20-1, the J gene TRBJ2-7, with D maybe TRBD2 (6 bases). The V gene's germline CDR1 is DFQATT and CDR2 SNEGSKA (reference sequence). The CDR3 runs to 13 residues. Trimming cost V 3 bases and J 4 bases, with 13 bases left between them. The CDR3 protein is CSASREIGYEQYF. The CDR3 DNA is TGCAGTGCTAGTCGGGAGATAGGTTACGAGCAGTACTTC.

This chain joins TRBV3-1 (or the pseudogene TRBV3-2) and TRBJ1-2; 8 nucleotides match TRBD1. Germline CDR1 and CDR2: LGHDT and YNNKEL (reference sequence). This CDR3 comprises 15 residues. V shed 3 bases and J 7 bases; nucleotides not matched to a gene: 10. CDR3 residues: CASSHQGAELGGYTF. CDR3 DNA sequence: TGTGCCAGCAGCCACCAGGGGGCGGAATTGGGTGGCTACACCTTC.